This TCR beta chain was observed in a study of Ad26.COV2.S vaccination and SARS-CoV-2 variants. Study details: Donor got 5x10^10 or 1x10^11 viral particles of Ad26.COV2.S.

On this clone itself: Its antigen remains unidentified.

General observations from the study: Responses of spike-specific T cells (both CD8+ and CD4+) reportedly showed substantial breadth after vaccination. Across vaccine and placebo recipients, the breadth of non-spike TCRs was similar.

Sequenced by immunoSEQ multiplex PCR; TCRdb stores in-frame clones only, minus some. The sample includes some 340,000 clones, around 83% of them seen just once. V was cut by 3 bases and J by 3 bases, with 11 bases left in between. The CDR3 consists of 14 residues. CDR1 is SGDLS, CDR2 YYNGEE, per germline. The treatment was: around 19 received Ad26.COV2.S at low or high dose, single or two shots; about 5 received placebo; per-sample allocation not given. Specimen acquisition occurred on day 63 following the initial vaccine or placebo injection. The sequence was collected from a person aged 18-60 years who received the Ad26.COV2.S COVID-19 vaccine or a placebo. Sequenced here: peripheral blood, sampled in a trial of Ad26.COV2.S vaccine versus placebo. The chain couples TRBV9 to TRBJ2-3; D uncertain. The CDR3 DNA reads TGTGCCAGCAGCGCTCATAGCAAGACAGATACGCAGTATTTT. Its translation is CASSAHSKTDTQYF.